A selection of T cell receptor beta chains follows, all from one sample in a study of blood T cell repertoires in COVID-19. This table comes from immunoSEQ multiplex PCR, and its TCRdb copy is limited to in-frame clones, with some not included. The table has fewer than 400,000 clones, over 70% seen once; the top ten hold about 2.7%. Sequencing was done on a sample of peripheral blood. The source of these receptors is a man aged 30-40 years with active or convalescent COVID-19. The CDR3 runs from the conserved cysteine through the conserved F or W. D genes are given only for firm matches. Part of the rows lack a size; the others show once, few, many or a class for expanded clones.

v_call: TRBV25-1; j_call: TRBJ1-2; clone_size: .; d_call: TRBD1; cdr3_aa: CASSPGGVNYGYTF; cdr3_nt: TGTGCCAGCAGTCCAGGGGGCGTTAACTATGGCTACACCTTC
v_call: TRBV10-3; j_call: TRBJ1-2; clone_size: once; d_call: TRBD1; cdr3_aa: CASHPGTGGIYGYTF; cdr3_nt: TGTGCCAGCCATCCCGGGACAGGGGGTATCTATGGCTACACCTTC
v_call: TRBV27; j_call: TRBJ2-3; clone_size: .; d_call: .; cdr3_aa: CASSFQGDGTDTQYF; cdr3_nt: TGTGCCAGCAGTTTTCAAGGGGATGGCACAGATACGCAGTATTTT
v_call: TRBV5-4; j_call: TRBJ2-1; clone_size: .; d_call: TRBD2; cdr3_aa: CASSLAASGSNEQFF; cdr3_nt: TGTGCCAGCAGCTTGGCGGCTAGCGGGAGCAATGAGCAGTTCTTC
v_call: TRBV19; j_call: TRBJ2-3; clone_size: .; d_call: .; cdr3_aa: CASSIEGGPHTDTQYF; cdr3_nt: TGTGCCAGTAGTATAGAGGGGGGGCCTCACACAGATACGCAGTATTTT
v_call: TRBV18; j_call: TRBJ2-1; clone_size: few; d_call: TRBD2; cdr3_aa: CASSPPGQRGNEQFF; cdr3_nt: TGTGCCAGCTCACCACCAGGGCAGCGGGGGAATGAGCAGTTCTTC
v_call: TRBV2; j_call: TRBJ1-1; clone_size: .; d_call: TRBD1; cdr3_aa: CASSTGGTEAFF; cdr3_nt: TGTGCCAGCAGCACAGGGGGCACTGAAGCTTTCTTT
v_call: TRBV7-2; j_call: TRBJ2-7; clone_size: .; d_call: TRBD2; cdr3_aa: CASSWTSGSSYEQYF; cdr3_nt: TGTGCCAGCAGTTGGACTAGCGGGAGCTCCTACGAGCAGTACTTC
v_call: TRBV27; j_call: TRBJ2-1; clone_size: .; d_call: .; cdr3_aa: CASSFYRPLDEQFF; cdr3_nt: TGTGCCAGCAGTTTCTATAGACCACTAGATGAGCAGTTCTTC
v_call: TRBV11-2; j_call: TRBJ2-7; clone_size: .; d_call: .; cdr3_aa: CASSMGGTLHEQYF; cdr3_nt: TGTGCCAGCAGCATGGGGGGAACACTCCACGAGCAGTACTTC
v_call: TRBV7-3; j_call: TRBJ2-3; clone_size: .; d_call: .; cdr3_aa: CASSKGGTDTQYF; cdr3_nt: TGTGCCAGCAGTAAGGGGGGCACAGATACGCAGTATTTT
v_call: TRBV30; j_call: TRBJ2-3; clone_size: .; d_call: .; cdr3_aa: CASSTRGYLLDTQYF; cdr3_nt: TGTGCCTCTTCGACACGGGGATACCTATTGGATACGCAGTATTTT
v_call: TRBV12-5; j_call: TRBJ1-5; clone_size: few; d_call: .; cdr3_aa: CASGLVEGPGLYSNQPQHF; cdr3_nt: TGTGCTAGTGGTTTGGTAGAGGGCCCCGGACTGTATAGCAATCAGCCCCAGCATTTT
v_call: TRBV11-3; j_call: TRBJ1-4; clone_size: .; d_call: TRBD1; cdr3_aa: CASSARTGPNEKLFF; cdr3_nt: TGTGCCAGCAGCGCCCGGACAGGGCCTAATGAAAAACTGTTTTTT
v_call: TRBV7-3; j_call: TRBJ2-2; clone_size: .; d_call: TRBD1; cdr3_aa: CASSSPTRDRVTGELFF; cdr3_nt: TGTGCCAGCAGCTCGCCCACAAGAGACAGGGTCACCGGGGAGCTGTTTTTT
v_call: TRBV7-3; j_call: TRBJ2-1; clone_size: .; d_call: TRBD2; cdr3_aa: CASSLLAGGPSEQFF; cdr3_nt: TGTGCCAGCAGCTTACTAGCGGGGGGGCCAAGTGAGCAGTTCTTC
v_call: TRBV5-1; j_call: TRBJ2-2; clone_size: .; d_call: TRBD1; cdr3_aa: CASSPGQGYTGELFF; cdr3_nt: TGCGCCAGCAGCCCGGGACAGGGGTACACCGGGGAGCTGTTTTTT
v_call: TRBV9; j_call: TRBJ1-6; clone_size: .; d_call: TRBD1; cdr3_aa: CASSSWDSSTSPLHF; cdr3_nt: TGTGCCAGCAGCTCTTGGGACAGTTCGACATCACCCCTCCACTTT
v_call: TRBV7-2; j_call: TRBJ2-4; clone_size: .; d_call: .; cdr3_aa: CASSASGGALAKNIQYF; cdr3_nt: TGTGCCAGCAGCGCCTCAGGAGGCGCTTTAGCCAAAAACATTCAGTACTTC
v_call: TRBV9; j_call: TRBJ1-2; clone_size: few; d_call: .; cdr3_aa: CASSVDTDYGYTF; cdr3_nt: TGTGCCAGCAGCGTAGATACAGACTATGGCTACACCTTC
v_call: TRBV5-4; j_call: TRBJ2-5; clone_size: .; d_call: .; cdr3_aa: CASSLGPEKTQYF; cdr3_nt: TGTGCCAGCAGCTTGGGGCCTGAAAAGACCCAGTACTTC
v_call: TRBV5-6; j_call: TRBJ2-6; clone_size: .; d_call: .; cdr3_aa: CASFPGGGASGANVLTF; cdr3_nt: TGTGCCAGCTTTCCCGGTGGGGGGGCGAGTGGGGCCAACGTCCTGACTTTC
v_call: TRBV6-1; j_call: TRBJ1-2; clone_size: few; d_call: .; cdr3_aa: CASSEGWGGVGTNYGYTF; cdr3_nt: TGTGCCAGCAGTGAAGGGTGGGGGGGAGTAGGAACTAACTATGGCTACACCTTC
v_call: TRBV6-2/TRBV6-3; j_call: TRBJ2-7; clone_size: .; d_call: .; cdr3_aa: CASSSPGLQYEQYF; cdr3_nt: TGTGCCAGCAGTTCTCCGGGACTCCAGTACGAGCAGTACTTC
v_call: TRBV7-9; j_call: TRBJ2-6; clone_size: .; d_call: .; cdr3_aa: CASSSPPRGANVLTF; cdr3_nt: TGTGCCAGCAGCTCCCCACCGCGGGGGGCCAACGTCCTGACTTTC
v_call: TRBV2; j_call: TRBJ2-7; clone_size: .; d_call: TRBD2; cdr3_aa: CASKREATYEQYF; cdr3_nt: TGTGCCAGCAAGCGGGAGGCGACCTACGAGCAGTACTTC
v_call: TRBV30; j_call: TRBJ2-2; clone_size: .; d_call: TRBD2; cdr3_aa: CAWSQLAGGSGELFF; cdr3_nt: TGTGCCTGGAGCCAACTAGCGGGGGGGTCCGGGGAGCTGTTTTTT
v_call: TRBV25-1; j_call: TRBJ2-2; clone_size: .; d_call: TRBD1; cdr3_aa: CASSVVGAGGVGELFF; cdr3_nt: TGTGCCAGCAGTGTGGTCGGGGCAGGGGGTGTCGGGGAGCTGTTTTTT
v_call: TRBV4-1; j_call: TRBJ1-6; clone_size: .; d_call: TRBD1; cdr3_aa: CASSARTGANNSPLHF; cdr3_nt: TGCGCCAGCAGCGCCCGGACAGGAGCGAATAATTCACCCCTCCACTTT
v_call: TRBV24-1; j_call: TRBJ2-7; clone_size: .; d_call: TRBD2; cdr3_aa: CATSDKGGGSSYEQYF; cdr3_nt: TGTGCCACCAGTGATAAAGGCGGCGGGAGCTCCTACGAGCAGTACTTC
v_call: TRBV5-1; j_call: TRBJ2-1; clone_size: .; d_call: .; cdr3_aa: CASSLGSEQFF; cdr3_nt: TGCGCCAGCAGCCTAGGGAGCGAGCAGTTCTTC
v_call: TRBV5-1; j_call: TRBJ1-2; clone_size: few; d_call: TRBD1; cdr3_aa: CASSDLTGVNYGYTF; cdr3_nt: TGCGCCAGCAGCGACCTGACAGGGGTTAACTATGGCTACACCTTC